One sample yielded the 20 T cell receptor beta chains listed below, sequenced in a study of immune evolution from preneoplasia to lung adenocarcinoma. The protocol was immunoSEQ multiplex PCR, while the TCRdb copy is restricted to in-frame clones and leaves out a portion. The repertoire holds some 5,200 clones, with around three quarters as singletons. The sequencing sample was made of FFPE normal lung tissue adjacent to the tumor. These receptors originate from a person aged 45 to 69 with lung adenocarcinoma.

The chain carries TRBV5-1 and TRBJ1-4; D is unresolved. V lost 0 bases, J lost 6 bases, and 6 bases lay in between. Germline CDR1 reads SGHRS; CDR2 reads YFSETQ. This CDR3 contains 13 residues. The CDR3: CASSLGGDEKLFF. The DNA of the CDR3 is TGCGCCAGCAGCTTGGGCGGCGATGAAAAACTGTTTTTT.

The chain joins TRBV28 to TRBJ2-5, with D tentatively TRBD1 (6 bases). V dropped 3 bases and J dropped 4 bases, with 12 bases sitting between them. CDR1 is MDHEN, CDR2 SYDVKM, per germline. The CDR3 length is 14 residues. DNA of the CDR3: TGTGCCAGCAGTTTTCCTGGGGGCACAGAGACCCAGTACTTC. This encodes CASSFPGGTETQYF.

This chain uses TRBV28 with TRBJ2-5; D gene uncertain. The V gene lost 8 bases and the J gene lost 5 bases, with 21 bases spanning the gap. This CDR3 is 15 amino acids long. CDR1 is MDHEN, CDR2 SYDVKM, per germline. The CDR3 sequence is CASSPTDPRAETQYF. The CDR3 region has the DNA TGTGCCAGCTCCCCCACGGACCCAAGGGCGGAGACCCAGTACTTC.

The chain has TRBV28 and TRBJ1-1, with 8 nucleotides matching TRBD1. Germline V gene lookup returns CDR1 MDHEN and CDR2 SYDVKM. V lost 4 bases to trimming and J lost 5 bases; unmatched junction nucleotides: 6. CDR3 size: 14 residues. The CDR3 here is CASSSSDRVTEAFF. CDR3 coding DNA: TGTGCCAGCAGTTCCTCGGACAGGGTTACTGAAGCTTTCTTT.

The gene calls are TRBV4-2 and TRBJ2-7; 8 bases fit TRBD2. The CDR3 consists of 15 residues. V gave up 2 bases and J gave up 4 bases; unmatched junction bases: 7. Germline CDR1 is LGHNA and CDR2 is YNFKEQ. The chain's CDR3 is CASSQTSGESYEQYF. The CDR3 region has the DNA TGTGCCAGCAGCCAAACTAGCGGTGAAAGTTACGAGCAGTACTTC.

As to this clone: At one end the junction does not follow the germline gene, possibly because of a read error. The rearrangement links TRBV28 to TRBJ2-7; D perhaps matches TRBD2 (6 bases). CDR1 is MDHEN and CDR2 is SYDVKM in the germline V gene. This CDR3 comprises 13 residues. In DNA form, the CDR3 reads TGCGCCAGCAGACGGGTCGGGGGTTGGGAGCAGTACTTC. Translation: CASRRVGGWEQYF.

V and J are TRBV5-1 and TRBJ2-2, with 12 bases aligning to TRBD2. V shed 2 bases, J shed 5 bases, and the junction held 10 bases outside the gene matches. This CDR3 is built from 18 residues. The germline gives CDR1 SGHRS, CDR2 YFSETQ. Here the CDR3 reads CASSLALAGGSTTGELFF. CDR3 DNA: TGCGCCAGCAGCTTAGCCCTAGCGGGAGGGTCGACGACCGGGGAGCTGTTTTTT.

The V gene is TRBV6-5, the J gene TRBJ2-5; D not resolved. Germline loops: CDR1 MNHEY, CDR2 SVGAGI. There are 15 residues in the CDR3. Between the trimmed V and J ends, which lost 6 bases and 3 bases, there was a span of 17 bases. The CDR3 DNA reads TGTGCCAGCAGCGATTACAGAACATCAAAAGAGACCCAGTACTTC. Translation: CASSDYRTSKETQYF.

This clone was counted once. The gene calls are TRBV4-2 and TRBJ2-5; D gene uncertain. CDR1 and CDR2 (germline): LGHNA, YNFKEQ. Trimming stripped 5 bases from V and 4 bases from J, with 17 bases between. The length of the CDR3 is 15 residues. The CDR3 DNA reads TGTGCCAGCAGCTCGGGTCGAAGGATTGGAGAGACCCAGTACTTC. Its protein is CASSSGRRIGETQYF.

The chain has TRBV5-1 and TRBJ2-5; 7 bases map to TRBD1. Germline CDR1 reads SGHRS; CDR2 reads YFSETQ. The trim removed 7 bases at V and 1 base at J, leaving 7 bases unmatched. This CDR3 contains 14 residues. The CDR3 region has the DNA TGCGCCAGCCGGATACAGGGGTTCCAAGAGACCCAGTACTTC. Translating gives CASRIQGFQETQYF.

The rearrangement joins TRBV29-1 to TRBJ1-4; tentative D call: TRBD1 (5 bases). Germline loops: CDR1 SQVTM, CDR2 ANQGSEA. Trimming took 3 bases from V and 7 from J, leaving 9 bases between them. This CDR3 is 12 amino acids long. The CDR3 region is CSVDTRGEKLFF. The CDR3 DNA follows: TGCAGCGTTGACACTAGGGGTGAAAAACTGTTTTTT. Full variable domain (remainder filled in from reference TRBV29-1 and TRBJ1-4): SAVISQKPSRDICQRGTSLTIQCQVDSQVTMMFWYRQQPGQSLTLIATANQGSEATYESGFVIDKFPISRPNLTFSTLTVSNMSPEDSSIYLCSVDTRGEKLFFGSGTQLSVL.

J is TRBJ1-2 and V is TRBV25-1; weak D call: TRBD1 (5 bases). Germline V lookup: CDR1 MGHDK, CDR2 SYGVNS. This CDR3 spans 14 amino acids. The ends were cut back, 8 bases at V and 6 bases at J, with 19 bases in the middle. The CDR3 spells CASRTNQGSDGYTF. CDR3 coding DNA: TGTGCCAGCCGCACCAACCAGGGTTCGGATGGCTACACCTTC.

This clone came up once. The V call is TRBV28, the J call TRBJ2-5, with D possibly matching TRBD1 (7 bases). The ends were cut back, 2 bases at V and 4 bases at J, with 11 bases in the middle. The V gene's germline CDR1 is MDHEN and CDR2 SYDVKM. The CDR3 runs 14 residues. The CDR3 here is CASSLPQGGETQYF. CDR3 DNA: TGTGCCAGCAGTTTACCGCAGGGGGGAGAGACCCAGTACTTC.

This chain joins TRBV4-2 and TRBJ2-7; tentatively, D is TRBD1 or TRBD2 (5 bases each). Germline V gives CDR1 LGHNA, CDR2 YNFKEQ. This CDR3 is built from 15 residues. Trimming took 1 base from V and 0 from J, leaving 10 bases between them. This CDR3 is CASSQAWDGSYEQYF. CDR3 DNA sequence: TGTGCCAGCAGCCAAGCCTGGGACGGCTCCTACGAGCAGTACTTC.

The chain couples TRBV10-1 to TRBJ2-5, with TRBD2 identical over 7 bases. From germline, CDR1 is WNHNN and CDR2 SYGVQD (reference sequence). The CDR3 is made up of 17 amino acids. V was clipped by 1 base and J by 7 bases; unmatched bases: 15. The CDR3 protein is CASSEWDLLGGLGTQYF. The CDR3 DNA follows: TGCGCCAGCAGTGAGTGGGATCTACTGGGAGGGCTGGGGACCCAGTACTTC.

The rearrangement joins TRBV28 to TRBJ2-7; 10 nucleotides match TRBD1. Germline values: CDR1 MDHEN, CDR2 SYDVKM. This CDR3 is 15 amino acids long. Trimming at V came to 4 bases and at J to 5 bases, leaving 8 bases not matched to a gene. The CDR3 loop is CASSSPGQGIHEQYF. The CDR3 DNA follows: TGTGCCAGCAGTTCGCCGGGACAGGGGATCCACGAGCAGTACTTC.

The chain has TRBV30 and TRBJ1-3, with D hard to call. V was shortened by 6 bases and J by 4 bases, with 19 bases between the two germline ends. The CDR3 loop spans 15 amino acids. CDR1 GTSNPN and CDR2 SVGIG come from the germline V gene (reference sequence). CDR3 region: CACTTGYGRGNTIYF. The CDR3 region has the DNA TGTGCCTGCACCACCGGTTACGGACGGGGAAACACCATATATTTT.

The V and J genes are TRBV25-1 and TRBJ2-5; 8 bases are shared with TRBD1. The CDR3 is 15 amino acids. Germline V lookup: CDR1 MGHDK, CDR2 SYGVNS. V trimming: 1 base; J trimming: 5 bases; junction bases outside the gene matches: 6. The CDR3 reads CASSELTTGVETQYF. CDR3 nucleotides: TGTGCCAGCAGTGAATTAACGACAGGGGTGGAGACCCAGTACTTC. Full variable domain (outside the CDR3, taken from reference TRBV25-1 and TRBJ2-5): EADIYQTPRYLVIGTGKKITLECSQTMGHDKMYWYQQDPGMELHLIHYSYGVNSTEKGDLSSESTVSRIRTEHFPLTLESARPSHTSQYLCASSELTTGVETQYFGPGTRLLVL.

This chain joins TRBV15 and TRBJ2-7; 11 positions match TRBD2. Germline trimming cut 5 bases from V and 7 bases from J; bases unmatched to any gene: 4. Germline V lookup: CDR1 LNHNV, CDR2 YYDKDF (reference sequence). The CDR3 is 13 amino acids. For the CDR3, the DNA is TGTGCCACCAGCGGTAGCGGGAGGGGGGAGCAGTACTTC. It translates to CATSGSGRGEQYF.

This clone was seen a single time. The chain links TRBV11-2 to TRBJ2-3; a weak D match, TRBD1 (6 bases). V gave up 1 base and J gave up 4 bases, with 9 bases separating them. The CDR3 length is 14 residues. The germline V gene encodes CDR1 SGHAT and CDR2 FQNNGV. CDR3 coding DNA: TGTGCCAGCAGCTTAGCCAGGGGTGCAGATACGCAGTATTTT. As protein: CASSLARGADTQYF.